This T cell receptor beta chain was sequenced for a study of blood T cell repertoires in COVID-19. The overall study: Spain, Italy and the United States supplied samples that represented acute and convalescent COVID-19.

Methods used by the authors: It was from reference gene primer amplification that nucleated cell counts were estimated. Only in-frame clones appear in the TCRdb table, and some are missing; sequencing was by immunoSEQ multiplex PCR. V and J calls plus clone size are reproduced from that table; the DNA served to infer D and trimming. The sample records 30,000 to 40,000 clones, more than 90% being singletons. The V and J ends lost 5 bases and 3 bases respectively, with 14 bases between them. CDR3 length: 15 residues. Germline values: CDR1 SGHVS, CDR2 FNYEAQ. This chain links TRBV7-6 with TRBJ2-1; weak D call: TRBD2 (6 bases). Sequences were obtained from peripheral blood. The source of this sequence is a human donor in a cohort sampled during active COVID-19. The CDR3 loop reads CASSPAGSNYNEQFF. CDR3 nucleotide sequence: TGTGCCAGCAGCCCTGCGGGATCGAACTACAATGAGCAGTTCTTC. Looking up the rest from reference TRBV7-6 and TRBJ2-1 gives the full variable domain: GAGVSQSPRYKVTKRGQDVALRCDPISGHVSLYWYRQALGQGPEFLTYFNYEAQQDKSGLPNDRFSAERPEGSISTLTIQRTEQRDSAMYRCASSPAGSNYNEQFFGPGTRLTVL.